This TCR beta chain was found in a study of response to subunit inactivated influenza vaccine. Study outcomes and limitations: Researchers suggested that each seasonal influenza vaccination recruits few new T cells.

This CDR3 comprises 15 residues. The ends lost 6 bases at V and 1 base at J; junction bases unmatched: 5. Germline CDR1 is MNHNS and CDR2 is SASEGT. TCRdb called the RT-PCR reads again in MiXCR, with one record for every CDR3 protein. Among roughly 500,000 distinct CDR3 sequences, about 15% were seen once, and the ten largest hold 2.5% to 3.5%. Of note for this clonotype: Its antigen is undetermined.

The TCR was taken from a man aged 50 to 69 who received an inactivated influenza vaccine. The chain links TRBV6-1 to TRBJ2-2, with TRBD1 matching 7 bases. Sequenced material: CD4+ T cells sorted from PBMCs, taken around 2 years after vaccination. The CDR3 sequence is CASRKTGMNTGELFF. In nucleotides, the CDR3 is TGTGCCAGCAGGAAGACAGGGATGAACACCGGGGAGCTGTTTTTT.